Following are 13 T cell receptor beta chains from one sample sequenced in a study of OX40 agonist ivuxolimab in advanced cancers. Produced via immunoSEQ multiplex PCR; TCRdb's table is partial and in-frame only. The sample has tens of thousands of clones, approximately 90% seen once. This material consisted of CD4+ or CD8+ T cells sorted from blood, taken in a trial of the OX40 agonist ivuxolimab. Receptor source: an adult with an advanced solid tumor such as melanoma, head and neck, liver or kidney cancer.

This chain links TRBV7-2 with TRBJ2-2; either TRBD1 or TRBD2 may supply D (5 bases each). This CDR3 region has 16 residues. V was pared by 5 bases and J by 0 bases, with 13 bases between. The germline V gene has CDR1 SGHTA and CDR2 FQGNSA. CDR3 protein: CASSPGLGANTGELFF. DNA of the CDR3: TGTGCCAGCAGCCCAGGGCTGGGAGCGAACACCGGGGAGCTGTTTTTT.

V is TRBV6-6 and J is TRBJ1-3; tentatively, D is TRBD1 (6 bases). Germline CDR1 and CDR2: MNHNY and SVGAGI (reference sequence). V was cut by 7 bases and J by 3 bases, with 13 bases left in between. The CDR3 runs to 14 residues. In DNA form, the CDR3 reads TGTGCCAGCACCCCGCAGGGGAGTGGAAACACCATATATTTT. Its translation is CASTPQGSGNTIYF.

J is TRBJ1-1 and V is TRBV6-1, with TRBD1 as a possible D gene (5 bases). The CDR3 spans 15 residues. Per the germline V gene, CDR1 is MNHNS and CDR2 is SASEGT. The germline V and J ends were trimmed by 8 bases and 0 bases, with 16 bases remaining between them. CDR3 amino acids: CASSVRARMNTEAFF. The CDR3 nucleotides read TGTGCCAGCTCGGTCAGGGCCCGCATGAACACTGAAGCTTTCTTT.

This chain connects TRBV11-2 to TRBJ1-4, with D perhaps matching TRBD1 (6 bases). CDR1 and CDR2 (germline): SGHAT, FQNNGV. The V end was cut by 5 bases, the J end by 7 bases, with 14 bases between. CDR3 length equals 14 residues. In DNA form, the CDR3 reads TGTGCCAGCAGCGCCAGACAGGTGGCTGAAAAACTGTTTTTT. Translating it yields CASSARQVAEKLFF.

This clone was seen only once. J is TRBJ1-1 and V is TRBV19; D remains ambiguous. V was cut by 5 bases and J by 0 bases, with 4 bases left in between. The length of the CDR3 is 12 residues. Germline V gives CDR1 LNHDA, CDR2 SQIVND (reference sequence). CDR3 DNA: TGTGCCAGTAGTGGCATGAACACTGAAGCTTTCTTT. It is translated as CASSGMNTEAFF.

The gene calls are TRBV5-1 and TRBJ1-1, with D perhaps matching TRBD1 (6 bases). Looked up from germline, CDR1 is SGHRS and CDR2 is YFSETQ. V was shortened by 0 bases and J by 5 bases, with 14 bases between the two germline ends. This CDR3 spans 15 amino acids. CDR3 nucleotide sequence: TGCGCCAGCAGCTTGGCCCAGACAGGCTTTACTGAAGCTTTCTTT. Protein: CASSLAQTGFTEAFF.

This chain links TRBV28 with TRBJ1-3; D unclear. Trimming stripped 2 bases from V and 0 bases from J, with 8 bases between. The CDR3 spans 15 residues. Per germline, CDR1 MDHEN and CDR2 SYDVKM. The DNA for the CDR3 is TGTGCCAGCAGTTTAGTAGACCGCTCTGGAAACACCATATATTTT. Amino acid sequence: CASSLVDRSGNTIYF.

The genes are TRBV25-1 and TRBJ1-4; D uncertain. V was shortened by 4 bases and J by 6 bases, with 12 bases between the two germline ends. Germline V gene sequence: CDR1 MGHDK, CDR2 SYGVNS. The CDR3 is made up of 14 amino acids. The CDR3 loop reads CASSATETDEKLFF. The DNA of the CDR3 is TGTGCCAGCAGTGCTACGGAAACCGATGAAAAACTGTTTTTT.

The chain combines TRBV18 with TRBJ2-2, with D uncertain. CDR1 and CDR2 (germline): KGHSH, LQKENI. The CDR3 is 14 residues long. Trimming removed 3 bases at V and 6 bases at J, with 11 bases between. The CDR3 reads CASSPSTRAGELFF. The CDR3 DNA reads TGTGCCAGCTCACCTAGTACCCGGGCCGGGGAGCTGTTTTTT.

The chain links TRBV14 to TRBJ2-7; D uncertain. The CDR3 is 15 residues long. CDR1 SGHDN and CDR2 FVKESK come from the germline V gene. V dropped 4 bases and J dropped 1 base, with 14 bases sitting between them. The CDR3 region is CASSPTQVLSYEQYF. In DNA, the CDR3 is TGTGCCAGCAGCCCGACCCAGGTCCTTTCCTACGAGCAGTACTTC.

The V and J genes are TRBV2 and TRBJ1-6; tentative D call: TRBD1 (5 bases). Between the trimmed V and J ends, which lost 6 bases and 7 bases, there was a span of 13 bases. CDR3 length: 14 amino acids. In germline, CDR1 is SNHLY, CDR2 FYNNEI. CDR3 nucleotide sequence: TGTGCCAGCAGACAAAACGGACACAATTCACCCCTCCACTTT. It encodes CASRQNGHNSPLHF.

CDR3 loop: CASSMGTGFEQFF. The CDR3 bases are TGTGCCAGTAGTATGGGGACAGGGTTTGAGCAGTTCTTC. The chain is built from TRBV19 and TRBJ2-1, with TRBD1 matching over 9 bases. J gave up 9 bases and V 3 bases, and 3 bases lay outside the gene matches. CDR1 and CDR2 (germline): LNHDA, SQIVND (reference sequence). The CDR3 runs 13 residues.

This sequence joins TRBV2 and TRBJ1-1; unclear D gene. The germline CDR1 and CDR2 sequences are SNHLY and FYNNEI. The CDR3 consists of 13 residues. V was trimmed by 7 bases and J by 6 bases, leaving 15 bases between them. CDR3 in amino acids: CASTLRAGAEAFF. CDR3 in DNA: TGTGCCAGCACCCTAAGGGCCGGGGCTGAAGCTTTCTTT.